This TCR beta chain was recorded in a study of cytomegalovirus exposure and HLA in healthy donors. Trimming removed 4 bases at V and 0 bases at J, with 10 bases between. Germline CDR1 reads SGHRS; CDR2 reads YFSETQ. This CDR3 has 14 residues. Use of 60 Vbeta and 13 Jbeta primers characterized the PCR. Profiling relied on immunoSEQ multiplex PCR, and the TCRdb table lists in-frame clones only, not all of them. The table records some 130,000 clones, approximately 85% of them present only once. Donors counted as nominally healthy when sampled, yet unrecorded immune exposures were likely. The receptor's source is a woman in her twenties or thirties in good health and CMV-seropositive. Sequencing was performed on PBMCs. The chain carries TRBV5-1 and TRBJ1-1; D is unresolved. DNA of the CDR3: TGCGCCAGCAGCGGACTCGGAATGAACACTGAAGCTTTCTTT. Its translation: CASSGLGMNTEAFF. Drawing the rest from reference TRBV5-1 and TRBJ1-1, the complete variable domain is KAGVTQTPRYLIKTRGQQVTLSCSPISGHRSVSWYQQTPGQGLQFLFEYFSETQRNKGNFPGRFSGRQFSNSRSEMNVSTLELGDSALYLCASSGLGMNTEAFFGQGTRLTVV.